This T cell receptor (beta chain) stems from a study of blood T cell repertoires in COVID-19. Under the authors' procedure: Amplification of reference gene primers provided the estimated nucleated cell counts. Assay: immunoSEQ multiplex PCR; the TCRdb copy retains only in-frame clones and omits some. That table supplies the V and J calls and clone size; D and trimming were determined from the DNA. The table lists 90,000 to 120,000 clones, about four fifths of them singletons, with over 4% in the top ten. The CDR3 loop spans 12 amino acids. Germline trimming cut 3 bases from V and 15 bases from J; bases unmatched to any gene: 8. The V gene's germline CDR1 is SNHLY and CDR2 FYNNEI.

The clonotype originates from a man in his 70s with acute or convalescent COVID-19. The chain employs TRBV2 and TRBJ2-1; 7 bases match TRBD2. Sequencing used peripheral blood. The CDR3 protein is CASSDGRTWGFF. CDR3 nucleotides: TGTGCCAGCAGTGACGGGAGGACTTGGGGGTTCTTC.